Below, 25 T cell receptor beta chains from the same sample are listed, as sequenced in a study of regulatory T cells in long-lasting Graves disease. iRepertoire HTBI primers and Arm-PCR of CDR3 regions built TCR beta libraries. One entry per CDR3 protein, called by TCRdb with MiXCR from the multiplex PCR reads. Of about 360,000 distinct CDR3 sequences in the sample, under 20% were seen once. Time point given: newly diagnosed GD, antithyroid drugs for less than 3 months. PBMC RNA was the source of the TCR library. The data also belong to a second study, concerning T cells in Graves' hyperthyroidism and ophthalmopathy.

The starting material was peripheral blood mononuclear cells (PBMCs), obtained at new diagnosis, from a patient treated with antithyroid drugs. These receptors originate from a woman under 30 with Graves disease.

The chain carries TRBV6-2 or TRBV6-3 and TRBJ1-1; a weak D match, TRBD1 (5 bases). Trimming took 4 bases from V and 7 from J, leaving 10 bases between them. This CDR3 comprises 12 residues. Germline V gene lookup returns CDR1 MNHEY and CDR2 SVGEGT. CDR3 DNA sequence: TGTGCCAGCAGTTGGGGGTACCGTGAAGCTTTCTTT. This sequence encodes CASSWGYREAFF.

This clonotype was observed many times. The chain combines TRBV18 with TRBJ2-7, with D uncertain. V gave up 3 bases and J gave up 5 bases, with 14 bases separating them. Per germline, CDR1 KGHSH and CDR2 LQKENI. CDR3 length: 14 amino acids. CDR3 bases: TGTGCCAGCTCACCCGAGCACGGGCGTAACGAGCAGTACTTC. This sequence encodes CASSPEHGRNEQYF.

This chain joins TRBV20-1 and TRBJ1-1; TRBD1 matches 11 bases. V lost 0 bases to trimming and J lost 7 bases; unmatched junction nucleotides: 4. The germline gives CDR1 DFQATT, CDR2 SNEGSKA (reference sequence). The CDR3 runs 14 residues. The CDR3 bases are TGCAGTGCTAGAGACCCGGGACAGGGGGATGAAGCTTTCTTT. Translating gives CSARDPGQGDEAFF.

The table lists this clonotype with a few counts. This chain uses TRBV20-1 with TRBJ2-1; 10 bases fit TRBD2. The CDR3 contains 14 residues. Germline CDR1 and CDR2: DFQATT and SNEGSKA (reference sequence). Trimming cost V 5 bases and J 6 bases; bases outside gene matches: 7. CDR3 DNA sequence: TGCAGTGCTCCTCTAGCGGGGGAGGTCAATGAGCAGTTCTTC. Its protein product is CSAPLAGEVNEQFF.

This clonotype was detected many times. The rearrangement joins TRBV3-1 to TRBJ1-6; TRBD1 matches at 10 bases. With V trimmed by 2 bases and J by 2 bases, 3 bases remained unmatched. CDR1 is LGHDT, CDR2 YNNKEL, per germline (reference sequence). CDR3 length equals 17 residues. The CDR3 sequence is CASSQRGTGAYNSPLHF. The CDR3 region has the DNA TGTGCCAGCAGCCAACGGGGGACAGGGGCCTATAATTCACCCCTCCACTTT. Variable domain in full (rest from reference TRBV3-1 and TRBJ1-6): DTAVSQTPKYLVTQMGNDKSIKCEQNLGHDTMYWYKQDSKKFLKIMFSYNNKELIINETVPNRFSPKSPDKAHLNLHINSLELGDSAVYFCASSQRGTGAYNSPLHFGNGTRLTVT.

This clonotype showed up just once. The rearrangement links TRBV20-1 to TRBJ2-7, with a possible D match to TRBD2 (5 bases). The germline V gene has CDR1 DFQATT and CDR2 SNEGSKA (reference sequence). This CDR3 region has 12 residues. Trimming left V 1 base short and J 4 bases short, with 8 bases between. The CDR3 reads CSARGRGYEQYF. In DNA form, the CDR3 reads TGCAGTGCTAGAGGTCGGGGTTACGAGCAGTACTTC.

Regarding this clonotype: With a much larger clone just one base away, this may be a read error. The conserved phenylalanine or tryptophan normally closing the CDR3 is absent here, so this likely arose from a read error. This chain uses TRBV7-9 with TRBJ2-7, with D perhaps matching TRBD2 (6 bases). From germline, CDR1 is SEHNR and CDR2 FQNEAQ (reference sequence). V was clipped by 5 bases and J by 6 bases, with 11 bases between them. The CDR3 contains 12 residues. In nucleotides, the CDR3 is TGTGCCAGCAGCCTCGGGACTTCCGAGCAGTACTCC. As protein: CASSLGTSEQYS.

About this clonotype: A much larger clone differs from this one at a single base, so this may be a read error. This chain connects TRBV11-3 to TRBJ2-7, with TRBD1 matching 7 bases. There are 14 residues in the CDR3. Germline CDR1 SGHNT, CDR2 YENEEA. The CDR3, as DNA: TGTGCCAGCAGCCCGACCGGGACAGCCCTCGAGCAGCACTTC. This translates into CASSPTGTALEQHF. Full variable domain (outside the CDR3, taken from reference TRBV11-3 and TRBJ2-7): EAGVVQSPRYKIIEKKQPVAFWCNPISGHNTLYWYLQNLGQGPELLIRYENEEAVDDSQLPKDRFSAERLKGVDSTLKIQPAELGDSAVYLCASSPTGTALEQHFGPGTRLTVT.

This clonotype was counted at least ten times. The CDR3 sequence is CASSFSLDYGYTF. CDR3 nucleotides: TGTGCCAGCAGCTTCTCCTTAGACTATGGCTACACCTTC. J is TRBJ1-2 and V is TRBV5-5; D unresolved. CDR1 is SGHKS, CDR2 YYEKEE, per germline (reference sequence). Trimming removed 2 bases from V and 3 bases from J, with 8 bases in between. This CDR3 spans 13 amino acids.

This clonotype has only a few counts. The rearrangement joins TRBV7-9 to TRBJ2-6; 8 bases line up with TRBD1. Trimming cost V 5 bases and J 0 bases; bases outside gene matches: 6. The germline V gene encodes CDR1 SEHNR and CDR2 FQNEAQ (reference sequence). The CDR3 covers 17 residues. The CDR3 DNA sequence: TGTGCCAGCAGCGACAGGGGTGGGAACTCTGGGGCCAACGTCCTGACTTTC. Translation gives CASSDRGGNSGANVLTF.

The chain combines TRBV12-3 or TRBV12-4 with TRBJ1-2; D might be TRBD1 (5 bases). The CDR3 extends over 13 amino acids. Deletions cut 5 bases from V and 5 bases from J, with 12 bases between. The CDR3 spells CASSGHFPYGYTF. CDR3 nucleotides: TGTGCCAGCAGTGGACACTTCCCTTATGGCTACACCTTC.

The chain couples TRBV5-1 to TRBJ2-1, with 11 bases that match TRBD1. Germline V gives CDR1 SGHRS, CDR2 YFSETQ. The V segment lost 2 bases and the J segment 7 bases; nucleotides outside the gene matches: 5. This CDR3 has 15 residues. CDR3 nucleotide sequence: TGCGCCAGCAGCTTTCCGGGACAGGGGGAAAATGAGCAGTTCTTC. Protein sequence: CASSFPGQGENEQFF.

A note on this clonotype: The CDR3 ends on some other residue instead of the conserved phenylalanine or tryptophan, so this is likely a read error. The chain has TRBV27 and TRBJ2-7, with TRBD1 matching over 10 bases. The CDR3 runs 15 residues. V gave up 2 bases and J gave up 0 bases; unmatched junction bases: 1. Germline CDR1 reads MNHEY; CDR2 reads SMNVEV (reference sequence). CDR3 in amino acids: CASSLRQGASYEQYS. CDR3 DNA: TGTGCCAGCAGTTTACGACAGGGGGCCTCCTACGAGCAGTACTCC.

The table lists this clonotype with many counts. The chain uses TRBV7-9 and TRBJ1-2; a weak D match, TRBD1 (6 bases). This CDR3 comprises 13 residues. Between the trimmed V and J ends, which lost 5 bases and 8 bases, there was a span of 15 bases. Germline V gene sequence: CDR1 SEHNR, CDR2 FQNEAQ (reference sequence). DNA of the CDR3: TGTGCCAGCAGCCCGGGGGGGGACATCGGCTACACCTTC. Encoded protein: CASSPGGDIGYTF.

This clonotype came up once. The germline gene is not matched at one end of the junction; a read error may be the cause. CDR3 nucleotides: TGTGCCAGCGGCGTAGGGGCAGCGGCAGGAGTCAATGAGCAGTTCTTC. This gives the protein CASGVGAAAGVNEQFF. The rearrangement uses TRBV9 and TRBJ2-1; D possibly matches TRBD1 or TRBD2 (5 bases each). This CDR3 spans 16 amino acids. Germline V CDR1 and CDR2: SGDLS, YYNGEE.

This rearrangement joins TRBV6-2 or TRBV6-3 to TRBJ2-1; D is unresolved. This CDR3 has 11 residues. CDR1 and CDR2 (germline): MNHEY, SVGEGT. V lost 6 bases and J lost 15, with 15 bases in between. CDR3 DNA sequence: TGTGCCAGCAGCCTCGACTGGCATGCGTTCTTC. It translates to CASSLDWHAFF.

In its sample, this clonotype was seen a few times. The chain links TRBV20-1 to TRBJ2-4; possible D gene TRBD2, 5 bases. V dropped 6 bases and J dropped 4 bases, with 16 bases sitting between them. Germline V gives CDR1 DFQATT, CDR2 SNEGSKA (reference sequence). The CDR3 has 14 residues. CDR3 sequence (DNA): TGCAGTGCCCAAATCCCACGGGGAAAAAACATTCAGTACTTC. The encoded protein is CSAQIPRGKNIQYF.

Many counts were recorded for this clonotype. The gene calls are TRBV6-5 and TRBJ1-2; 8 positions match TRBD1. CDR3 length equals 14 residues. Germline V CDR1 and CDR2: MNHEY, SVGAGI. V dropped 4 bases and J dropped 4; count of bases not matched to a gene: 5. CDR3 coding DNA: TGTGCCAGCAGTTCGTCAGGGGGCGGCTATGGCTACACCTTC. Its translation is CASSSSGGGYGYTF.

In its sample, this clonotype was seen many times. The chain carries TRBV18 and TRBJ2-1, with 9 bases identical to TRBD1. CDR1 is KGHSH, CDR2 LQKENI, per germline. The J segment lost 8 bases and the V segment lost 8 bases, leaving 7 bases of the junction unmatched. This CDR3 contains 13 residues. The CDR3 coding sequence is TGTGCCAGCACTCGGACAGGGGTCGATGAGCAGTTCTTC. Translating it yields CASTRTGVDEQFF.

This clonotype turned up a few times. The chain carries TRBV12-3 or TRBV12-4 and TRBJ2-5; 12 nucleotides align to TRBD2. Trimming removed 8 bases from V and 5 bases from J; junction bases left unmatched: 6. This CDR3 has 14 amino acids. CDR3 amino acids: CASGLAGGRETQYF. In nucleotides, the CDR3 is TGTGCCAGCGGCCTAGCGGGGGGGAGGGAGACCCAGTACTTC.

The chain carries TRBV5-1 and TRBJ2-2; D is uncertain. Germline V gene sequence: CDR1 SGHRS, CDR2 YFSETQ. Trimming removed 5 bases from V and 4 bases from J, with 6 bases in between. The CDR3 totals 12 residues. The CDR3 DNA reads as TGCGCCAGCAGGGAACCCACCGGGGAGCTGTTTTTT. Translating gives CASREPTGELFF.

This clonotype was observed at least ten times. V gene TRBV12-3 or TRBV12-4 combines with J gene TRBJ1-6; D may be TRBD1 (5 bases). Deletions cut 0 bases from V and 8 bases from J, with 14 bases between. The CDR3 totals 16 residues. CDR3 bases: TGTGCCAGCAGTTTAGCCTCGGACATATCCTATTCACCCCTCCACTTT. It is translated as CASSLASDISYSPLHF.

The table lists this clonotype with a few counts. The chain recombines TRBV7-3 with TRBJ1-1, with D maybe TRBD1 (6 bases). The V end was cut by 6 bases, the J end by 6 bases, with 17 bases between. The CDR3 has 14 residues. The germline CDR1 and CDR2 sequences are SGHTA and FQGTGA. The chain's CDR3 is CASRLTGRGAEAFF. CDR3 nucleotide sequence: TGTGCCAGCAGACTAACAGGGCGAGGGGCTGAAGCTTTCTTT.

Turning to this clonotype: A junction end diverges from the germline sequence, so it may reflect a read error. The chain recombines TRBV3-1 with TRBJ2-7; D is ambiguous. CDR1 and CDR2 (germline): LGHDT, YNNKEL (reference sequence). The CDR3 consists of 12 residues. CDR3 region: CASSQGAYEQCF. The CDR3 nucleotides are TGTGCCAGCAGCCAAGGGGCTTACGAGCAGTGCTTC.

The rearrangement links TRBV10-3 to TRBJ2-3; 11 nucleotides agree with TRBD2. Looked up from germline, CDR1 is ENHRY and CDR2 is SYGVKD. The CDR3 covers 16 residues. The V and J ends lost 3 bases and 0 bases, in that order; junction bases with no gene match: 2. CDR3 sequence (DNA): TGTGCCATCAGTGAACGACTAGCGGGGAGCACAGATACGCAGTATTTT. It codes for CAISERLAGSTDTQYF.